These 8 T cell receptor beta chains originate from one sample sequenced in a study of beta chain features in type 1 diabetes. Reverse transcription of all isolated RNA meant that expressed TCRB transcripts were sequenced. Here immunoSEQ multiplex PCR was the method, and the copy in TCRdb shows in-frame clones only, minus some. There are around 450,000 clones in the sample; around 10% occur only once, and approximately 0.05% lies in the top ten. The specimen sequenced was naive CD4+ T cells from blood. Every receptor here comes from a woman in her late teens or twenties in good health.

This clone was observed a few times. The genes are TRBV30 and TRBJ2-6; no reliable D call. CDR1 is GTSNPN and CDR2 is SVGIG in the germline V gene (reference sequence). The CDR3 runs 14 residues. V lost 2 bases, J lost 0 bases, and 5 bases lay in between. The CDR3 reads CAWSRYSGANVLTF. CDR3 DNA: TGTGCCTGGAGTAGATACTCTGGGGCCAACGTCCTGACTTTC.

CDR3 nucleotide sequence: TGTGCCAGCAGTCTACTTGACAGAGACACTGAAGCTTTCTTT. Translated, it gives CASSLLDRDTEAFF. J is TRBJ1-1 and V is TRBV2; possibly TRBD1 for D (5 bases). Germline-derived CDR1 and CDR2 are SNHLY and FYNNEI. This CDR3 has 14 residues. Trimming cost V 5 bases and J 3 bases, with 13 bases left between them. The full variable domain, with the rest looked up from reference TRBV2 and TRBJ1-1, is EPEVTQTPSHQVTQMGQEVILRCVPISNHLYFYWYRQILGQKVEFLVSFYNNEISEKSEIFDDQFSVERPDGSNFTLKIRSTKLEDSAMYFCASSLLDRDTEAFFGQGTRLTVV.

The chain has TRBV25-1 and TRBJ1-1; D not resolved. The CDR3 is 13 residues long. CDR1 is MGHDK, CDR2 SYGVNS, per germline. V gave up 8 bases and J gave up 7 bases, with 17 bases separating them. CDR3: CASSKVLRGEAFF. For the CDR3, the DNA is TGTGCCAGCTCAAAAGTTTTGCGGGGTGAAGCTTTCTTT.

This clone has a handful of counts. The CDR3 loop is CASSTTGFVKTQYF. CDR3 sequence (DNA): TGTGCCAGCAGTACCACAGGGTTTGTCAAGACCCAGTACTTC. V usage is TRBV27 and J usage is TRBJ2-5; D perhaps matches TRBD1 (6 bases). The germline gives CDR1 MNHEY, CDR2 SMNVEV (reference sequence). The CDR3 totals 14 residues. V was pared by 5 bases and J by 6 bases, with 16 bases between.

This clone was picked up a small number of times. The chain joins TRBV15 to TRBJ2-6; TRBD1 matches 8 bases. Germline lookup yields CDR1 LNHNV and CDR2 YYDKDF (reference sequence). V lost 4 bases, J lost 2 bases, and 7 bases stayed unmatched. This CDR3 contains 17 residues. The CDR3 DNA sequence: TGTGCCACCAGCACTCGACAGGGGAGCGCTGGGGCCAACGTCCTGACTTTC. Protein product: CATSTRQGSAGANVLTF.

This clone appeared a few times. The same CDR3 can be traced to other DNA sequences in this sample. The CDR3 is CASSLAGGTDTQYF. CDR3 DNA sequence: TGTGCCAGCAGCTTAGCGGGGGGAACAGATACGCAGTATTTT. The V and J genes are TRBV7-9 and TRBJ2-3; D may be TRBD2 (6 bases). V lost 0 bases, J lost 3 bases, and 7 bases lay in between. CDR3 length equals 14 residues. Germline V gives CDR1 SEHNR, CDR2 FQNEAQ (reference sequence).

The CDR3 loop reads CASSSSPGQGVNEQFF. The CDR3, as DNA: TGTGCCAGCAGCTCCAGCCCGGGACAGGGAGTGAATGAGCAGTTCTTC. The chain carries TRBV5-4 and TRBJ2-1; 9 nucleotides align to TRBD1. The CDR3 covers 16 residues. V gave up 3 bases and J gave up 7 bases; unmatched junction bases: 11. CDR1 is SGHNT and CDR2 is YYREEE in the germline V gene (reference sequence).

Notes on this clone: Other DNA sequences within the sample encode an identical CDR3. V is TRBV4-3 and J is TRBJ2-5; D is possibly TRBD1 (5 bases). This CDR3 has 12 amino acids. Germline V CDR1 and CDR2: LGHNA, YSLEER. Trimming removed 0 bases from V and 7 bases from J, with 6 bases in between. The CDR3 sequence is CASSQDRGTQYF. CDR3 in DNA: TGCGCCAGCAGCCAAGATAGGGGGACCCAGTACTTC.